This T cell receptor (beta chain) was recovered during a study of CD8+CD57+ T cells in acquired aplastic anemia. Across the study: The mean DNA yield obtained from sorted CD4+ and CD8+ cells came to approximately 3 ug. Healthy donors yielded some 11 million CD4+ cell reads on average. Findings of the study overall: Overlap between patients and controls comprised twenty-nine CD8+ CDR3 sequences. Significance was not reached for CD8+ Simpson's diversity between patients and controls.

Trimming at V came to 4 bases and at J to 0 bases, leaving 5 bases not matched to a gene. CDR1 and CDR2 from the germline V gene are MNHNS and SASEGT. CDR3 length equals 15 residues. This clonotype was recorded many times. The antigen is unknown. Genomic DNA acted as the template from which TCR beta VDJ combination and CDR3 sequence profiling were carried out. TCRdb recomputed calls from the reads with MiXCR, one row per CDR3 protein. The sample contains some 410,000 distinct CDR3 sequences, just under 70% of which appear only once. This chain links TRBV6-1 with TRBJ2-7; TRBD1 matches at 8 bases. This TCR was recovered from a human donor in good health, serving as a control. Input material: sorted CD4+, CD8+, or CD8+CD57+ T cells (not recorded which) from PBMCs. The CDR3 DNA is TGTGCCAGCAGTGGCGGACAGGGAAGCTCCTACGAGCAGTACTTC. Translated, it gives CASSGGQGSSYEQYF.